A selection of T cell receptor beta chains follows, all from one sample in a study of blood T cell repertoires in COVID-19. Assay: immunoSEQ multiplex PCR; the TCRdb copy retains only in-frame clones and omits some. The sample consists of 70,000 to 85,000 clones, approximately 86% of them appearing once. What was sequenced was peripheral blood. These receptors all come from a woman in her sixties or seventies with acute or convalescent COVID-19. CDR3s include the opening cysteine and the closing phenylalanine or tryptophan. D genes are given only for firm matches. Expanded clones get a size class; other rows say once, few or many, or leave the size out.

>NA|TRBJ2-7|TRBV7-2|NA
TGTGCCAGCAGCTCGACAGTCGAGGCCTACGAGCAGTACTTC
CASSSTVEAYEQYF
>TRBD2|TRBJ2-7|TRBV28|NA
TGTGCCAGCAGGGCCGGGACTAGCGGCTACGAGCAGTACTTC
CASRAGTSGYEQYF
>TRBD1|TRBJ1-6|TRBV4-2|NA
TGTGCCAGCAGCCAAGAACTTGGGACAGGGGTTAATTCACCCCTCCACTTT
CASSQELGTGVNSPLHF
>NA|TRBJ1-1|TRBV2|NA
TGTGCCAGCAGGGGGGAGGCGAACACTGAAGCTTTCTTT
CASRGEANTEAFF
>NA|TRBJ2-2|TRBV6-6|NA
TGTGCCAGCGCCGGGGGTGGGTCCGGCGGGGAGCTGTTTTTT
CASAGGGSGGELFF
>TRBD2|TRBJ2-1|TRBV7-9|NA
TGTGCCAGCAGCAGACTAGCTTACAATGAGCAGTTCTTC
CASSRLAYNEQFF
>TRBD1|TRBJ2-5|TRBV29-1|NA
TGCAGCGTGAGTGGGACAGGGAGGCAAGAGACCCAGTACTTC
CSVSGTGRQETQYF
>TRBD1|TRBJ2-7|TRBV27|NA
TGTGCCAGCAGTTGGACAGGGGGGGGGTACGAGCAGTACTTC
CASSWTGGGYEQYF
>TRBD2|TRBJ2-1|TRBV28|once
TGTGCCAGCAGCCCCGCGGGAGCGGGAGTGAACAATGAGCAGTTCTTC
CASSPAGAGVNNEQFF
>TRBD1|TRBJ1-1|TRBV15|NA
TGTGCCACCAGCAGAGGCCCCGGGACAGCGAACACTGAAGCTTTCTTT
CATSRGPGTANTEAFF
>NA|TRBJ2-6|TRBV6-4|NA
TGTGCCAGCAGTCCCCAGGGTACGGGGGCCAACGTCCTGACTTTC
CASSPQGTGANVLTF
>TRBD2|TRBJ2-3|TRBV18|NA
TGTGCCAGCTCACCACCGGTTACTAGCGGGAGGGCAGATACGCAGTATTTT
CASSPPVTSGRADTQYF
>NA|TRBJ2-2|TRBV7-9|few
TGTGCCAGCAGCCCTCGTGCAGGAACTACCGGGGAGCTGTTTTTT
CASSPRAGTTGELFF